This T cell receptor (beta chain) was profiled in a study of CD8 T cells in Susac syndrome. The study's findings and limits: Expansion of Susac CD8+ clones peaked in TEMRA cells and in active patients.

CDR1 and CDR2 from the germline V gene are SGHRS and YFSETQ. Trimming left V 3 bases short and J 5 bases short, with 11 bases between. The CDR3 is made up of 14 amino acids. A remark on this clonotype: The antigen remains undetermined.

After extraction with the RNeasy kit, about 0.45 to 1 ug of the RNA was reverse transcribed using random hexamers. TCRdb used MiXCR to reprocess the immunoSEQ multiplex PCR reads, holding one entry per CDR3 protein. This sample has more than 150,000 distinct CDR3 sequences; more than 85% occur once, and the top ten carry approximately 0.16%. This TCR came from a human donor with Susac syndrome. The sample taken for sequencing was CD8+ T cells from PBMCs. The rearrangement uses TRBV5-1 and TRBJ1-4, with a possible D match to TRBD1 (6 bases). Here the CDR3 reads CASSSDGQNEKLFF. The CDR3 nucleotides are TGCGCCAGCAGCTCGGACGGACAGAATGAAAAACTGTTTTTT.